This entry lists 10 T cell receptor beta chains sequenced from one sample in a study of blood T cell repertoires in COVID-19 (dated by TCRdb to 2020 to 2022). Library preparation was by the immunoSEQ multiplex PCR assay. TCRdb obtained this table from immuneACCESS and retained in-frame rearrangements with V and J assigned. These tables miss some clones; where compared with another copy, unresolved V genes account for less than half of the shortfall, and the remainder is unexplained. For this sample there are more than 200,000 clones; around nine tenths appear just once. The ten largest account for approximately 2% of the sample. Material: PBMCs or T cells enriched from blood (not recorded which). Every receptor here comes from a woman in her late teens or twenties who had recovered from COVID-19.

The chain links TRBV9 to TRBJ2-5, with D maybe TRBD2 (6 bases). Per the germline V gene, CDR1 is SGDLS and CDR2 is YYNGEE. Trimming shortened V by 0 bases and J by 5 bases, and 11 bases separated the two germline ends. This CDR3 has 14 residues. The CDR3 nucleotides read TGTGCCAGCAGCGTAGGGGCGGGACGGGAGACCCAGTACTTC. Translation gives CASSVGAGRETQYF. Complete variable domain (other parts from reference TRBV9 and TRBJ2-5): DSGVTQTPKHLITATGQRVTLRCSPRSGDLSVYWYQQSLDQGLQFLIQYYNGEERAKGNILERFSAQQFPDLHSELNLSSLELGDSALYFCASSVGAGRETQYFGPGTRLLVL.

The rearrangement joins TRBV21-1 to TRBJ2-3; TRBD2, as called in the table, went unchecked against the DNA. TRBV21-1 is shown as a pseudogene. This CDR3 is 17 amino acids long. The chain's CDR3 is CASRSKPAGHGTDTQYF. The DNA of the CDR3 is TGTGCCAGCAGAAGCAAACCAGCGGGACACGGGACAGATACGCAGTATTTT.

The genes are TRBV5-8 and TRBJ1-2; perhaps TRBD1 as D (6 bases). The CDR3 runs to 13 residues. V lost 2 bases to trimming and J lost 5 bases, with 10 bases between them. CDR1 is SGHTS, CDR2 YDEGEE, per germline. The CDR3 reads CASSFRGQYGYTF. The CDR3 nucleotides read TGTGCCAGCAGCTTCAGAGGACAGTATGGCTACACCTTC.

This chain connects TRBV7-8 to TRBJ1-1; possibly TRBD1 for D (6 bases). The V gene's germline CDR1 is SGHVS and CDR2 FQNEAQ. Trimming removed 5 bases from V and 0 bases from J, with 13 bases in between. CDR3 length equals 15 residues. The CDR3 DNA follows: TGTGCCAGCAGCCGGAGGGGGGGCCTGAACACTGAAGCTTTCTTT. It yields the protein CASSRRGGLNTEAFF.

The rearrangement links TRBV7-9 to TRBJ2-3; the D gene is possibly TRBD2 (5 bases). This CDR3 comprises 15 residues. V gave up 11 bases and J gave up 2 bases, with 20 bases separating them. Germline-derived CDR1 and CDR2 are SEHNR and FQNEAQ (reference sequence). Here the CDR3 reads CAARGSGGDTDTQYF. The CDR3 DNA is TGTGCCGCTCGCGGTTCCGGAGGCGACACAGATACGCAGTATTTT. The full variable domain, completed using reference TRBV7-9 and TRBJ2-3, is DTGVSQNPRHKITKRGQNVTFRCDPISEHNRLYWYRQTLGQGPEFLTYFQNEAQLEKSRLLSDRFSAERPKGSFSTLEIQRTEQGDSAMYLCAARGSGGDTDTQYFGPGTRLTVL.

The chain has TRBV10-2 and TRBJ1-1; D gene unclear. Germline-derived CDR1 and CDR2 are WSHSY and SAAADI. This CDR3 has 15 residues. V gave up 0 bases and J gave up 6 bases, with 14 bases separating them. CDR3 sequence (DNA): TGCGCCAGCAGTGAGTCGACGTGGCAGCGGCCTGAAGCTTTCTTT. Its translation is CASSESTWQRPEAFF.

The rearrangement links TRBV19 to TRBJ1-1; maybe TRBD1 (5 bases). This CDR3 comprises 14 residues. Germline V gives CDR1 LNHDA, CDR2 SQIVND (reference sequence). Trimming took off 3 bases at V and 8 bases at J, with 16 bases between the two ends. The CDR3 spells CASSMTGGKAEAFF. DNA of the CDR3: TGTGCCAGTAGTATGACGGGGGGGAAGGCCGAAGCTTTCTTT.

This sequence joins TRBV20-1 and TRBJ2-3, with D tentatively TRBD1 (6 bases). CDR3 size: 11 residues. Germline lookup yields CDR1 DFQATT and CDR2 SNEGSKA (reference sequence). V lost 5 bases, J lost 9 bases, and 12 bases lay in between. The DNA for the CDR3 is TGCAGTGCTCGGGACACGGGGACGCAGTATTTT. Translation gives CSARDTGTQYF.

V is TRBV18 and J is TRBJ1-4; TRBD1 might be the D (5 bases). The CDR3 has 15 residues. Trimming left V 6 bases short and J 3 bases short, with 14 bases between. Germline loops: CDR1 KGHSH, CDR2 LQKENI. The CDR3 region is CASSRFQGSNEKLFF. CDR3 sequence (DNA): TGTGCCAGCTCGCGGTTTCAGGGCTCTAATGAAAAACTGTTTTTT.

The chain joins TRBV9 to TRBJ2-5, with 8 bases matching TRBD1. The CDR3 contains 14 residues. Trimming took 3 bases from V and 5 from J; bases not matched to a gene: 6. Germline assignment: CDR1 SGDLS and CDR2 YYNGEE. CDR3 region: CASSEDRAHETQYF. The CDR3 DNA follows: TGTGCCAGCAGCGAGGACAGGGCGCACGAGACCCAGTACTTC.